The clone carrying this T cell receptor beta chain was found once. Its specificity is not known. This sample was taken from a study of cytomegalovirus exposure and HLA in healthy donors. Study details: The Caucasian-associated ancestry cluster contained 81% of the 300 to 400 genotyped donors.

PCR employed 60 Vbeta and 13 Jbeta primers. The repertoire was sequenced with immunoSEQ multiplex PCR; TCRdb's copy has only in-frame clones and lacks some. The sample has 150,000 to 200,000 clones; around 80% are singletons. Points from the study as a whole: Both high specificity and high sensitivity reportedly marked the classifier's diagnosis of cytomegalovirus status. Earlier results showed most TCR beta V segments being productive about 87% or about 30% of the time.

Germline V gives CDR1 SGHRS, CDR2 YFSETQ. The CDR3 extends over 15 amino acids. V lost 0 bases and J lost 4; bases outside the gene matches: 4. The chain recombines TRBV5-1 with TRBJ1-5; 7 bases agree with TRBD1. This receptor was identified in a middle-aged woman in good health and CMV-seronegative. Sequencing was carried out using PBMCs. The CDR3 is CASSLGQGANQPQHF. The CDR3 region has the DNA TGCGCCAGCAGCTTGGGACAGGGCGCAAATCAGCCCCAGCATTTT.